This T cell receptor beta chain was sequenced in a study of blood T cell repertoires in COVID-19. Across the study: The United States, Italy and Spain supplied acute and convalescent COVID-19 samples. The cDNA or gDNA used as material had been derived from T cells, B-cell-depleted T cells, or PBMCs.

Per the authors' pipeline: Scientists estimated how many nucleated cells there were by amplifying reference gene primers. Method: immunoSEQ multiplex PCR; TCRdb's copy keeps in-frame clones and lacks some. The D gene and trimming were derived from the DNA, and the V and J assignments and clone size from that table. The sample includes tens of thousands of clones, around four fifths of them seen just once. Germline V gene data show CDR1 as SGHKS and CDR2 as YYEKEE (reference sequence). The CDR3 contains 19 residues. J lost 0 bases, V lost 0 bases, and 9 bases had no gene match. The sample was peripheral blood. This sequence originates from a man in his 70s with acute or convalescent COVID-19. V usage is TRBV5-5 and J usage is TRBJ2-3; 11 positions agree with TRBD2. CDR3 amino acids: CASSLDGGLAVSSTDTQYF. The DNA for the CDR3 is TGTGCCAGCAGCTTGGACGGGGGACTAGCGGTATCTAGCACAGATACGCAGTATTTT.